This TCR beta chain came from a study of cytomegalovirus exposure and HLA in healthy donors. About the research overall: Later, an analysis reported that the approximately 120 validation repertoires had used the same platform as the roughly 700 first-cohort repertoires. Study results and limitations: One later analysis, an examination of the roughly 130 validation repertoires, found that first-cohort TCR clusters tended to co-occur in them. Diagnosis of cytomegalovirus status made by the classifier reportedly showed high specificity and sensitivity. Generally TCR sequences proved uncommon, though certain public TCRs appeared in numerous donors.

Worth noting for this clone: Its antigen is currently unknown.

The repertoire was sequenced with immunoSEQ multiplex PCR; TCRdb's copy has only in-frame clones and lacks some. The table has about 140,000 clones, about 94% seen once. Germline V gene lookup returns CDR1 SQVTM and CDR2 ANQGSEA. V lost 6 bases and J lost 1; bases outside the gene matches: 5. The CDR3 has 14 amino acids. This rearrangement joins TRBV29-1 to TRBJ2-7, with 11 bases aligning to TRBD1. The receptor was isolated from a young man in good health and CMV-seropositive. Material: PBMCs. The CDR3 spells CSVTGTGGSYEQYF. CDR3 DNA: TGCAGCGTAACCGGGACAGGGGGTTCCTACGAGCAGTACTTC.